What follows are 11 T cell receptor beta chains derived from one specimen sequenced in a study of regulatory T cells in long-lasting Graves disease. Building of the TCR beta libraries involved iRepertoire HTBI primers and Arm-PCR of CDR3 regions. TCRdb recomputed calls from the multiplex PCR reads with MiXCR, one row per CDR3 protein. The profile shows 400,000 to 500,000 distinct CDR3 sequences, 20% to 25% of them singletons. Sample time point: persistent/refractory GD, antithyroid drugs over 5 years with positive TRAb. Scientists built the TCR library using RNA that was extracted from PBMCs. The sample in question was peripheral blood mononuclear cells (PBMCs), obtained when the disease was refractory, from a patient treated with antithyroid drugs. These receptors were taken from a female donor with Graves disease.

The chain recombines TRBV6-1 with TRBJ2-7, with D possibly being TRBD1 (6 bases). Trimming stripped 11 bases from V and 3 bases from J, with 17 bases between. Germline CDR1 and CDR2: MNHNS and SASEGT. The CDR3 length is 13 residues. CDR3 amino acids: CAGTGGDVYEQYF. CDR3 DNA: TGTGCCGGCACTGGGGGCGATGTCTACGAGCAGTACTTC.

The V gene is TRBV7-3, the J gene TRBJ2-3; 10 nucleotides match TRBD2. Trimming cost V 4 bases and J 4 bases; bases outside gene matches: 5. This CDR3 comprises 15 residues. Germline CDR1 is SGHTA and CDR2 is FQGTGA. CDR3 sequence (DNA): TGTGCCAGCAGCTCCAGCGGGGGGGCTGCAGATACGCAGTATTTT. It is translated as CASSSSGGAADTQYF.

The chain recombines TRBV15 with TRBJ2-1; D is unresolved. The ends were cut back, 0 bases at V and 2 bases at J, with 5 bases in the middle. CDR3 length: 14 residues. Germline loops: CDR1 LNHNV, CDR2 YYDKDF (reference sequence). DNA for the CDR3: TGTGCCACCAGCAGAGACAGTCCCTACAATGAGCAGTTCTTC. Its translation is CATSRDSPYNEQFF.

This sequence joins TRBV6-1 and TRBJ2-7, with no clear D. Per the germline V gene, CDR1 is MNHNS and CDR2 is SASEGT. CDR3 length: 13 residues. V was shortened by 6 bases and J by 3 bases, with 12 bases between the two germline ends. As DNA, the CDR3 is TGTGCCAGCAGCCAAGAACACCACTACGAGCAGTACTTC. Translating it yields CASSQEHHYEQYF.

The chain recombines TRBV6-1 with TRBJ2-5; no reliable D call. CDR3 size: 16 residues. Germline V lookup: CDR1 MNHNS, CDR2 SASEGT. Deletions cut 5 bases from V and 2 bases from J, with 18 bases between. The CDR3 spells CASSYLGRSIQETQYF. The DNA of the CDR3 is TGTGCCAGCAGTTACCTAGGAAGATCAATACAAGAGACCCAGTACTTC.

The chain couples TRBV4-1 to TRBJ2-7; TRBD2 matches at 7 bases. There are 16 residues in the CDR3. Germline values: CDR1 MGHRA, CDR2 YSYEKL. The J segment lost 3 bases and the V segment lost 4 bases, leaving 12 bases of the junction unmatched. Written as DNA, the CDR3 is TGCGCCAGCAGCCCAACGGAGGGAGGGTCTATCTACGAGCAGTACTTC. Translation: CASSPTEGGSIYEQYF.

The table lists this clonotype with many counts. The CDR3 nucleotides read TGCGCCAGCAGCACTGGAGGCCCAGTGAACACTGAAGCTTTCTTT. Its translation: CASSTGGPVNTEAFF. This sequence joins TRBV5-1 and TRBJ1-1, with D unresolved. V was pared by 4 bases and J by 0 bases, with 13 bases between. The CDR3 runs 15 residues. Germline-derived CDR1 and CDR2 are SGHRS and YFSETQ.

CDR3 region: CASSLRQGASNQPQHF. The DNA for the CDR3 is TGTGCCAGCAGCTTGCGACAGGGGGCTAGCAATCAGCCCCAGCATTTT. The chain couples TRBV13 to TRBJ1-5; TRBD1 matches 10 bases. J lost 0 bases, V lost 3 bases, and 2 bases had no gene match. CDR1 and CDR2 from the germline V gene are PRHDT and FYEKMQ (reference sequence). The CDR3 is made up of 16 amino acids.

The CDR3 reads CASSPYRDIGYTF. CDR3 bases: TGTGCCAGCTCACCATACCGGGATATTGGCTACACCTTC. The chain joins TRBV18 to TRBJ1-2; D ambiguous. V gave up 2 bases and J gave up 7 bases, with 11 bases separating them. CDR3 length: 13 residues. Germline CDR1 reads KGHSH; CDR2 reads LQKENI.

This clonotype was detected a few times. The V gene is TRBV18, the J gene TRBJ1-1; no clear D gene. CDR3 length: 13 residues. The V gene lost 4 bases and the J gene lost 7 bases, with 13 bases spanning the gap. CDR1 KGHSH and CDR2 LQKENI come from the germline V gene. This chain's CDR3 is CASSHTHQDEAFF. CDR3 DNA sequence: TGTGCCAGCTCACATACACACCAGGATGAAGCTTTCTTT.

J is TRBJ1-1 and V is TRBV2; D is ambiguous. From germline, CDR1 is SNHLY and CDR2 FYNNEI. This CDR3 is built from 11 residues. Trimming shortened V by 8 bases and J by 8 bases, and 12 bases separated the two germline ends. In DNA, the CDR3 is TGTGCCAGCGGACCGGGCCCGGAAGCTTTCTTT. It codes for CASGPGPEAFF.